What follows are 18 T cell receptor beta chains derived from one specimen sequenced in a study of response to subunit inactivated influenza vaccine. TCRdb fed the RT-PCR reads into MiXCR, producing one record per CDR3 protein. There are about 780,000 distinct CDR3 sequences in the sample; around 18% occur only once, and 9.5% to 13% lies in the top ten. Sequencing was performed on PBMCs from blood, taken more than 4 days after vaccination. These receptors were taken from a man in his forties or fifties who received an inactivated influenza vaccine.

This clonotype was seen only a few times. The CDR3 is CASSYSLGRDTGELFF. The CDR3, as DNA: TGTGCCAGCAGTTACTCTCTCGGGAGGGACACCGGGGAGCTGTTTTTT. V is TRBV6-5 and J is TRBJ2-2; 8 nucleotides align to TRBD2. With 0 bases clipped from V and 3 bases from J, the junction kept 3 bases outside the gene matches. The germline V gene encodes CDR1 MNHEY and CDR2 SVGAGI. There are 16 residues in the CDR3.

This clonotype was detected only a few times. The chain is built from TRBV10-3 and TRBJ2-3; D is unresolved. Germline V gene sequence: CDR1 ENHRY, CDR2 SYGVKD. CDR3 length: 13 residues. The V end was cut by 10 bases, the J end by 5 bases, with 16 bases between. The CDR3 sequence: CATTGQLGDTQYF. The CDR3, as DNA: TGTGCCACCACCGGCCAACTTGGAGATACGCAGTATTTT.

This clonotype has more than one count but fewer than ten. The chain is built from TRBV15 and TRBJ2-5; D is possibly TRBD1 (6 bases). Deletions cut 3 bases from V and 2 bases from J, with 16 bases between. The CDR3 is made up of 16 amino acids. CDR1 LNHNV and CDR2 YYDKDF come from the germline V gene (reference sequence). The chain's CDR3 is CATSRRTDLIQETQYF. The CDR3 region has the DNA TGTGCCACCAGCAGGAGGACAGATTTGATACAAGAGACCCAGTACTTC. Filled out from reference TRBV15 and TRBJ2-5, the complete variable domain reads DAMVIQNPRYQVTQFGKPVTLSCSQTLNHNVMYWYQQKSSQAPKLLFHYYDKDFNNEADTPDNFQSRRPNTSFCFLDIRSPGLGDTAMYLCATSRRTDLIQETQYFGPGTRLLVL.

The rearrangement uses TRBV5-1 and TRBJ2-7; possible D gene TRBD1, 5 bases. The V end was cut by 2 bases, the J end by 2 bases, with 11 bases between. The CDR3 loop spans 14 amino acids. CDR1 and CDR2 (germline): SGHRS, YFSETQ. The CDR3 is CASSFHRGTYEQYF. Here the CDR3 DNA reads TGCGCCAGCAGCTTCCATAGGGGAACCTACGAGCAGTACTTC.

J is TRBJ2-7 and V is TRBV20-1; 12 bases map to TRBD2. The CDR3 has 14 amino acids. J lost 5 bases, V lost 6 bases, and 8 bases had no gene match. CDR1 is DFQATT and CDR2 is SNEGSKA in the germline V gene (reference sequence). The CDR3 bases are TGCAGTGCCACGACTAGCGGGGGATCGAACGAGCAGTACTTC. Protein product: CSATTSGGSNEQYF.

This clonotype was recorded a few times. This chain links TRBV20-1 with TRBJ1-1, with no clear D. The CDR3 contains 13 residues. Per the germline V gene, CDR1 is DFQATT and CDR2 is SNEGSKA (reference sequence). V lost 3 bases and J lost 1, with 9 bases in between. The CDR3 sequence is CSASGGRNTEAFF. CDR3 sequence (DNA): TGCAGTGCTAGCGGAGGGCGGAACACTGAAGCTTTCTTT.

This chain uses TRBV7-6 with TRBJ2-3; perhaps D is TRBD1 or TRBD2 (5 bases each). The length of the CDR3 is 15 residues. V was trimmed by 4 bases and J by 2 bases, leaving 13 bases between them. Germline V lookup: CDR1 SGHVS, CDR2 FNYEAQ. The CDR3 region has the DNA TGTGCCAGCAGCTCCCGGACGGGGCTCACAGATACGCAGTATTTT. Its translation is CASSSRTGLTDTQYF.

This clonotype was detected only a few times. V gene TRBV4-3 combines with J gene TRBJ2-7, with D perhaps TRBD2 (6 bases). The CDR3 is made up of 14 amino acids. Germline V gene data show CDR1 as LGHNA and CDR2 as YSLEER. V was shortened by 2 bases and J by 6 bases, with 14 bases between the two germline ends. The CDR3 DNA sequence: TGCGCCAGCAGCCAACCGGGACTTTCTTCCGAGCAGTACTTC. Translation gives CASSQPGLSSEQYF.

This clonotype was found a few times. V gene TRBV7-2 combines with J gene TRBJ1-4; 8 bases align to TRBD1. The CDR3 spans 16 residues. CDR1 and CDR2 (germline): SGHTA, FQGNSA. Losses at the gene ends were 6 bases for V and 1 base for J; bases not matched to a gene: 7. DNA for the CDR3: TGTGCCAGCAGTCCAGGGGGCGCGGGAACTAATGAAAAACTGTTTTTT. Its translation is CASSPGGAGTNEKLFF.

The chain is built from TRBV29-1 and TRBJ2-5; D is perhaps TRBD2 (6 bases). The V gene's germline CDR1 is SQVTM and CDR2 ANQGSEA. This CDR3 has 15 residues. The V end was cut by 1 base, the J end by 5 bases, with 17 bases between. The CDR3 reads CSVEVLLGAGETQYF. The DNA for the CDR3 is TGCAGCGTTGAAGTTCTTCTCGGGGCGGGGGAGACCCAGTACTTC.

This clonotype was recorded a few times. V is TRBV7-9 and J is TRBJ2-7, with 9 bases lining up with TRBD1. CDR1 SEHNR and CDR2 FQNEAQ come from the germline V gene (reference sequence). The CDR3 totals 15 residues. Losses at the gene ends were 5 bases for V and 6 bases for J; bases not matched to a gene: 11. The DNA of the CDR3 is TGTGCCAGCAGCCCTAGTCGGGACAGGGTAATCGAGCAGTACTTC. This gives the protein CASSPSRDRVIEQYF.

This clonotype has more than one count but fewer than ten. This rearrangement joins TRBV10-3 to TRBJ2-5; possible D gene TRBD1, 6 bases. The V end lost 5 bases, the J end lost 5 bases, and 12 bases lay between the germline ends. Germline V gene sequence: CDR1 ENHRY, CDR2 SYGVKD. The CDR3 is 13 amino acids. The CDR3 sequence is CAISQGGTETQYF. The CDR3 DNA reads as TGTGCCATCAGTCAAGGGGGTACGGAGACCCAGTACTTC.

The rearrangement joins TRBV6-2 or TRBV6-3 to TRBJ2-1, with 9 bases fitting TRBD2. From germline, CDR1 is MNHEY and CDR2 SVGEGT. V lost 2 bases to trimming and J lost 4 bases; unmatched junction nucleotides: 3. The CDR3 covers 15 residues. CDR3 amino acids: CASSYLSGRYNEQFF. The DNA for the CDR3 is TGTGCCAGCAGTTACCTTAGCGGGAGATACAATGAGCAGTTCTTC.

This clonotype was observed a handful of times. The V call is TRBV6-2 or TRBV6-3, the J call TRBJ2-7, with 7 bases aligning to TRBD2. V was pared by 9 bases and J by 0 bases, with 11 bases of the junction left unmatched. The CDR3 extends over 15 amino acids. Germline CDR1 reads MNHEY; CDR2 reads SVGEGT. The CDR3: CASRSGPYPSYEQYF. Written as DNA, the CDR3 is TGTGCCAGTCGTAGCGGGCCCTACCCCTCCTACGAGCAGTACTTC.

J is TRBJ1-5 and V is TRBV28; D is perhaps TRBD1 (5 bases). The CDR3 consists of 16 residues. Trimming took off 3 bases at V and 2 bases at J, with 14 bases between the two ends. From germline, CDR1 is MDHEN and CDR2 SYDVKM. This CDR3 is CASSLLWGDGNQPQHF. The DNA of the CDR3 is TGTGCCAGCAGTTTGCTCTGGGGGGATGGCAATCAGCCCCAGCATTTT.

The chain joins TRBV5-1 to TRBJ2-1; 9 nucleotides line up with TRBD2. V shed 1 base and J 5 bases; nucleotides not matched to a gene: 7. The CDR3 contains 16 residues. The germline gives CDR1 SGHRS, CDR2 YFSETQ. The chain's CDR3 is CASSLYAGGANNEQFF. The CDR3 DNA follows: TGCGCCAGCAGCTTGTATGCGGGAGGGGCGAACAATGAGCAGTTCTTC.

There are many counts of this clonotype. The chain couples TRBV12-3 or TRBV12-4 to TRBJ2-7, with 13 bases matching TRBD2. With V trimmed by 5 bases and J by 6 bases, 1 base remained unmatched. This CDR3 has 13 amino acids. CDR3 in amino acids: CASSGTSGIEQYF. The CDR3 DNA is TGTGCCAGCAGTGGGACTAGCGGGATCGAGCAGTACTTC.

The chain uses TRBV5-5 and TRBJ1-1; no reliable D call. This CDR3 has 13 residues. Germline CDR1 and CDR2: SGHKS and YYEKEE (reference sequence). Trimming removed 0 bases from V and 1 base from J, with 4 bases in between. The CDR3 DNA sequence: TGTGCCAGCAGCTTGGACGCGAACACTGAAGCTTTCTTT. Translating gives CASSLDANTEAFF.